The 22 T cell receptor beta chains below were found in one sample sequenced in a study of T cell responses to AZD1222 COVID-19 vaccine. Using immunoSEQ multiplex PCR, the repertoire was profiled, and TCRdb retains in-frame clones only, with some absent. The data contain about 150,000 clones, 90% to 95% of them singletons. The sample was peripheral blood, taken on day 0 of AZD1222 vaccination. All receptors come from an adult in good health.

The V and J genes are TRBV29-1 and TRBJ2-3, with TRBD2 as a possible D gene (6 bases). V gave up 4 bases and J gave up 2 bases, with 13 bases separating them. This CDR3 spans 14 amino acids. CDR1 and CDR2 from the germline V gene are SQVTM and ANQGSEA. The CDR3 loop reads CSVAAGRATDTQYF. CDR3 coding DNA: TGCAGCGTTGCGGCGGGGCGGGCCACAGATACGCAGTATTTT.

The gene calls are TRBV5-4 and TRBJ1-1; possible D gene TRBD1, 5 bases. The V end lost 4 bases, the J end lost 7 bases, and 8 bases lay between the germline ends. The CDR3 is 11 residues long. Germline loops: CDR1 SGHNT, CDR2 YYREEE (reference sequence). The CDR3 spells CASSLGGEAFF. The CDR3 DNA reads TGTGCCAGCAGCCTGGGGGGTGAAGCTTTCTTT.

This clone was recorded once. CDR3 sequence reads: CASSSLPVGQGGREYF. CDR3 nucleotide sequence: TGTGCCAGCAGTTCCCTACCCGTAGGACAGGGGGGACGAGAGTACTTC. The V and J genes are TRBV6-5 and TRBJ2-7, with 10 bases matching TRBD1. Germline trimming cut 4 bases from V and 11 bases from J; bases unmatched to any gene: 17. This CDR3 contains 16 residues. Germline lookup yields CDR1 MNHEY and CDR2 SVGAGI.

The CDR3 DNA follows: TGTGCCAGCAGTTCCAGGGTAGTGAATCAGCCCCAGCATTTT. Translated: CASSSRVVNQPQHF. The genes are TRBV5-8 and TRBJ1-5, with D perhaps matching TRBD1 (5 bases). This CDR3 has 14 amino acids. CDR1 and CDR2 (germline): SGHTS, YDEGEE. V lost 5 bases and J 4 bases, leaving 13 bases between the germline ends.

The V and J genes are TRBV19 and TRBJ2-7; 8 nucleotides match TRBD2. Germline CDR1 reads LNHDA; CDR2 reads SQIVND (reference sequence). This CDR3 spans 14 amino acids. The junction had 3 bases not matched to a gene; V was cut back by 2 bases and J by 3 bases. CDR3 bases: TGTGCCAGTAGTATATCGGGGGGGGTCTACGAGCAGTACTTC. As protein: CASSISGGVYEQYF.

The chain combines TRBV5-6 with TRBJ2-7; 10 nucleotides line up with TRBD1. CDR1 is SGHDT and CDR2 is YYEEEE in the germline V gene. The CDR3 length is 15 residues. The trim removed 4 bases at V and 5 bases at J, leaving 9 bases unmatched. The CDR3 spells CASSNSGTGEDEQYF. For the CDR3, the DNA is TGTGCCAGCAGCAACAGCGGGACAGGGGAAGACGAGCAGTACTTC.

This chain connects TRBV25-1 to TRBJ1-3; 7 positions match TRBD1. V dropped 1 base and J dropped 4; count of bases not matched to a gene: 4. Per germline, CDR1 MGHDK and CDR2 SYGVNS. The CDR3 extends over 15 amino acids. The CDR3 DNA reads TGTGCCAGCAGTGAATCGACAGGGATAGGAAACACCATATATTTT. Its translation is CASSESTGIGNTIYF.

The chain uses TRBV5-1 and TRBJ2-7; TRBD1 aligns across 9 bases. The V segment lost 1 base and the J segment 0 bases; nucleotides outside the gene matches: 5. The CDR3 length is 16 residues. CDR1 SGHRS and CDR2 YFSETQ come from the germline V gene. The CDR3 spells CASSLPRTGASYEQYF. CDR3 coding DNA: TGCGCCAGCAGCTTGCCCAGGACAGGGGCCTCCTACGAGCAGTACTTC.

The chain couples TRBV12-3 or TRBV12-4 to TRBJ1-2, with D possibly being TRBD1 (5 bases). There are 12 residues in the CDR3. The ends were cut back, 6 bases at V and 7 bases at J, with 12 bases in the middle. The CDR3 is CASRTQGGGYTF. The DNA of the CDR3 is TGTGCCAGCAGAACTCAGGGTGGTGGCTACACCTTC.

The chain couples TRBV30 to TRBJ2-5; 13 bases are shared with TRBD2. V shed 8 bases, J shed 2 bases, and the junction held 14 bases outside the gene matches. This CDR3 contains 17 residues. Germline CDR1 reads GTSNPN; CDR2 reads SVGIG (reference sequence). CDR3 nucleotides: TGTGCCGGATTATTTACCCCGACTAGCGGGGGGCAAGAGACCCAGTACTTC. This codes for CAGLFTPTSGGQETQYF.

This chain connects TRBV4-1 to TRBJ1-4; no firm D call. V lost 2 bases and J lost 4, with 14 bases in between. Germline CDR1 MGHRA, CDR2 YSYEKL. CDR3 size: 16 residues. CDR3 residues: CASSQPGRRINEKLFF. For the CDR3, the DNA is TGCGCCAGCAGCCAACCCGGACGAAGGATTAATGAAAAACTGTTTTTT.

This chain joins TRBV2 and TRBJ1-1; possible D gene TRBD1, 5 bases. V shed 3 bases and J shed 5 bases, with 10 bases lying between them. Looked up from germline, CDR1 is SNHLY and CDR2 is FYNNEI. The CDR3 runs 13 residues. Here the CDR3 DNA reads TGTGCCAGCAGTGATTTTGCAGGGACTGAAGCTTTCTTT. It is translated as CASSDFAGTEAFF.

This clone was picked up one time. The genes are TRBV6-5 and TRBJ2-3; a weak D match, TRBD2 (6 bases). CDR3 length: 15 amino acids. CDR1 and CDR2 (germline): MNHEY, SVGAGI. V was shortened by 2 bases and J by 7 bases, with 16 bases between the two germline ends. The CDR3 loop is CASSYETSYAHTQYF. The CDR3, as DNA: TGTGCCAGCAGTTACGAAACTAGCTACGCCCATACGCAGTATTTT.

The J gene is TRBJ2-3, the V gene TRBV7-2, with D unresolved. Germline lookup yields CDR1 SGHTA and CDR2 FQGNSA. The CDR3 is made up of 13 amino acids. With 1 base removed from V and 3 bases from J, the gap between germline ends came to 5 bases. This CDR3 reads CASSLGWTDTQYF. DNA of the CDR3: TGTGCCAGCAGCTTAGGATGGACAGATACGCAGTATTTT.

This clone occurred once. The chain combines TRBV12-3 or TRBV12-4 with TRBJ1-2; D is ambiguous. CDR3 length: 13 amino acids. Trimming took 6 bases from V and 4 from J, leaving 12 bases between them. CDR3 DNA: TGTGCCAGCAGCCGCCGCAGGTTCTATGGCTACACCTTC. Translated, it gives CASSRRRFYGYTF.

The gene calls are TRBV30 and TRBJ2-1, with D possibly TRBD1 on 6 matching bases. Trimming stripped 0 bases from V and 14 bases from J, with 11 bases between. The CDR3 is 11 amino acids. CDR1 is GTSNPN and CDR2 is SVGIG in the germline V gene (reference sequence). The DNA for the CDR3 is TGTGCCTGGAGTGTACAACAGGGAGAGTTCTTC. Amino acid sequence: CAWSVQQGEFF.

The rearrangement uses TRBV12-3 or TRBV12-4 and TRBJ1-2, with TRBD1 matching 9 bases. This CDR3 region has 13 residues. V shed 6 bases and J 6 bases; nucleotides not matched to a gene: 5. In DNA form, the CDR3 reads TGTGCCAGCAGAGGGACAGGGCGACATGGCTACACCTTC. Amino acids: CASRGTGRHGYTF.

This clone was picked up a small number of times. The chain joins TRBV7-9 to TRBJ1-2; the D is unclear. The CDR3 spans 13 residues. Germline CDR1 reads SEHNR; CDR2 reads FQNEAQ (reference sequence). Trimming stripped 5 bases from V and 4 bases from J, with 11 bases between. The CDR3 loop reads CASSPSGTYGYTF. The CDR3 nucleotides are TGTGCCAGCAGCCCCTCGGGTACCTATGGCTACACCTTC.

The chain's CDR3 is CASSLRAYGYTF. The CDR3 bases are TGTGCCAGCAGTTTACGGGCCTATGGCTACACCTTC. V is TRBV28 and J is TRBJ1-2; D remains ambiguous. CDR3 size: 12 residues. Germline CDR1 and CDR2: MDHEN and SYDVKM. Between the trimmed V and J ends, which lost 2 bases and 4 bases, there was a span of 5 bases.

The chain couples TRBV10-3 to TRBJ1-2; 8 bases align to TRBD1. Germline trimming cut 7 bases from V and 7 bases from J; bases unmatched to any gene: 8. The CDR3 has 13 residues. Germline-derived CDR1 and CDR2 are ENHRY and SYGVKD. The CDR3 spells CAITPDREGGYTF. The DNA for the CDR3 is TGTGCCATCACCCCGGACAGGGAGGGTGGCTACACCTTC.

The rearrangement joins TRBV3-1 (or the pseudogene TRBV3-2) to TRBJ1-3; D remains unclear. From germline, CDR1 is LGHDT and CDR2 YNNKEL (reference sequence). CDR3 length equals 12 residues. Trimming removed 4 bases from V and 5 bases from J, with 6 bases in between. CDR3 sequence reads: CASSPPRNTIYF. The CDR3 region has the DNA TGTGCCAGCAGCCCCCCGAGAAACACCATATATTTT.

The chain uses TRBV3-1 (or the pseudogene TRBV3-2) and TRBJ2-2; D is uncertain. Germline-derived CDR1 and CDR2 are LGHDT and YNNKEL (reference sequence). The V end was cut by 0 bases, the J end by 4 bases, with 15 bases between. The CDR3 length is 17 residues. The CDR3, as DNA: TGTGCCAGCAGCCAAGATGGCCTCAGGCCAGGCACCGGGGAGCTGTTTTTT. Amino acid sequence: CASSQDGLRPGTGELFF.